These 8 T cell receptor beta chains originate from one sample sequenced in a study of vaccination effects on CD4 cells after COVID-19 (dated by TCRdb to between 2021 and 2023). In the ViraFEST assay, PBMC were stimulated with viral peptide pools, and antigen-specific CD4+ T cell clonotypes were then identified by expansion using TCR sequencing. After 10 to 11 days of culture, CD4+ T cells were isolated with the EasySep CD4+ T cell isolation kit. The absence of prior SARS-CoV-2 infection in healthy vaccine recipients was confirmed by negative nucleocapsid antibodies before and after vaccination. These receptors are not linked to any known antigen. The method behind the library was the immunoSEQ multiplex PCR assay. Not all clones reach the TCRdb copy of this immuneACCESS table, which keeps in-frame sequences only. Checked studies attribute under half of the gap to unresolved V genes and leave the rest unexplained. Present in this sample are about 38,000 clones, roughly 70% of which were seen just once. The top ten clones comprise approximately 22% of the sample.

The sequencing here drew on CD4+ T cells from PBMCs cultured with SARS-CoV-2 spike peptides, taken before COVID-19 vaccination. The cell subset or site label here, explained by the study, means: SARS-CoV-2 spike overlapping peptide pool stimulation. These receptors came from a human donor who received a COVID-19 vaccine.

This clone turned up a few times. The chain is built from TRBV19 and TRBJ1-1; D unresolved. CDR3 length: 13 residues. Trimming shortened V by 10 bases and J by 1 base, and 13 bases separated the two germline ends. Germline V gives CDR1 LNHDA, CDR2 SQIVND (reference sequence). In DNA, the CDR3 is TGTGCCACCCTCTCTGGACCGAACACTGAAGCTTTCTTT. Translating gives CATLSGPNTEAFF.

As regards this clone: The sample carries other DNA sequences with the same CDR3. This sequence joins TRBV5-1 and TRBJ1-1; TRBD1 might be the D (5 bases). Germline CDR1 SGHRS, CDR2 YFSETQ. The CDR3 covers 14 residues. With 0 bases removed from V and 4 bases from J, the gap between germline ends came to 10 bases. The CDR3: CASSLAAGGTEAFF. DNA for the CDR3: TGCGCCAGCAGCTTGGCGGCGGGGGGCACTGAAGCTTTCTTT.

The V call is TRBV3-1 (or the pseudogene TRBV3-2), the J call TRBJ2-7; unclear D gene. The ends were cut back, 3 bases at V and 5 bases at J, with 14 bases in the middle. Germline CDR1 LGHDT, CDR2 YNNKEL (reference sequence). This CDR3 has 14 residues. The CDR3 reads CASSHLRTLHEQYF. CDR3 nucleotide sequence: TGTGCCAGCAGCCACCTTAGAACCTTGCACGAGCAGTACTTC.

V usage is TRBV7-3 and J usage is TRBJ2-3; no clear D. The germline CDR1 and CDR2 sequences are SGHTA and FQGTGA. This CDR3 has 14 residues. V was shortened by 3 bases and J by 1 base, with 8 bases between the two germline ends. The DNA for the CDR3 is TGTGCCAGCAGCTTCGGAGAGGGCACAGATACGCAGTATTTT. Encoded protein: CASSFGEGTDTQYF.

The chain employs TRBV3-1 (or the pseudogene TRBV3-2) and TRBJ2-5, with 7 bases matching TRBD2. Germline CDR1 is LGHDT and CDR2 is YNNKEL (reference sequence). The CDR3 sequence is 16 residues long. V was pared by 0 bases and J by 1 base, with 5 bases of the junction left unmatched. CDR3 in amino acids: CASSQELSGGQETQYF. In DNA, the CDR3 is TGTGCCAGCAGCCAAGAACTGTCGGGGGGCCAAGAGACCCAGTACTTC.

The chain carries TRBV18 and TRBJ1-1, with D tentatively TRBD1 (6 bases). The germline V and J ends were trimmed by 0 bases and 11 bases, with 13 bases remaining between them. CDR1 is KGHSH, CDR2 LQKENI, per germline. The CDR3 spans 13 residues. The CDR3 DNA reads as TGTGCCAGCTCACCACCGATATCAGGGGCGGCTTTCTTT. Protein: CASSPPISGAAFF. The variable domain in full, with the rest retrieved from reference TRBV18 and TRBJ1-1, is NAGVMQNPRHLVRRRGQEARLRCSPMKGHSHVYWYRQLPEEGLKFMVYLQKENIIDESGMPKERFSAEFPKEGPSILRIQQVVRGDSAAYFCASSPPISGAAFFGQGTRLTVV.

The chain is built from TRBV27 and TRBJ1-5; possibly TRBD1 for D (6 bases). The germline gives CDR1 MNHEY, CDR2 SMNVEV (reference sequence). The CDR3 loop spans 16 amino acids. Trimming shortened V by 6 bases and J by 5 bases, and 20 bases separated the two germline ends. Written as DNA, the CDR3 is TGTGCCAGCAGATACTCATTCCGACAGGTCCATCAGCCCCAGCATTTT. This sequence encodes CASRYSFRQVHQPQHF.

This clone was observed a few times. The J gene is TRBJ1-5, the V gene TRBV27; no clear D. V lost 6 bases and J 4 bases, leaving 13 bases between the germline ends. The CDR3 totals 14 residues. The germline gives CDR1 MNHEY, CDR2 SMNVEV (reference sequence). CDR3 sequence: CASSYRDSNQPQHF. CDR3 nucleotide sequence: TGTGCCAGCAGCTATCGGGATTCAAATCAGCCCCAGCATTTT.